These 12 T cell receptor beta chains came from one sample sequenced in a study of cytomegalovirus exposure and HLA in healthy donors. Vbeta (60) and Jbeta (13) primers were used in the PCR. The method was immunoSEQ multiplex PCR; TCRdb's version includes in-frame clones alone and lacks a portion of them. The data contain 130,000 to 150,000 clones, around 80% of them seen just once; the ten biggest clones take up roughly 2.9%. Sequenced: PBMCs. The receptors shown here come from a woman aged 25-40 years in good health and CMV-seronegative.

The V call is TRBV10-3, the J call TRBJ2-3; 11 positions match TRBD2. The germline V gene encodes CDR1 ENHRY and CDR2 SYGVKD. Unmatched junction bases numbered 6, after V lost 0 bases and J lost 4 bases. The CDR3 length is 17 residues. The CDR3 loop reads CAISESFSGGAPDTQYF. The CDR3 nucleotides read TGTGCCATCAGTGAGTCGTTTAGCGGGGGGGCCCCAGATACGCAGTATTTT.

The chain has TRBV7-9 and TRBJ1-1; 7 nucleotides agree with TRBD1. The CDR3 has 15 amino acids. The V and J ends lost 4 bases and 0 bases, in that order; junction bases with no gene match: 5. Germline V CDR1 and CDR2: SEHNR, FQNEAQ (reference sequence). Here the CDR3 DNA reads TGTGCCAGCAGCTATCCGGGACAGATGAACACTGAAGCTTTCTTT. Protein sequence: CASSYPGQMNTEAFF.

The chain is built from TRBV9 and TRBJ2-7, with D perhaps TRBD2 (6 bases). Between the trimmed V and J ends, which lost 1 base and 0 bases, there was a span of 17 bases. The CDR3 has 17 amino acids. CDR1 and CDR2 from the germline V gene are SGDLS and YYNGEE. Written as DNA, the CDR3 is TGTGCCAGCAGCGTAACTGGAGGGGCCCCGGGCTCCTACGAGCAGTACTTC. It encodes CASSVTGGAPGSYEQYF. Supplemented by reference TRBV9 and TRBJ2-7, the full variable domain reads DSGVTQTPKHLITATGQRVTLRCSPRSGDLSVYWYQQSLDQGLQFLIQYYNGEERAKGNILERFSAQQFPDLHSELNLSSLELGDSALYFCASSVTGGAPGSYEQYFGPGTRLTVT.

This sequence joins TRBV10-2 and TRBJ2-7; TRBD2 is a possible D gene (6 bases). The CDR3 is 16 amino acids. Germline V gene lookup returns CDR1 WSHSY and CDR2 SAAADI. The V and J ends lost 8 bases and 4 bases respectively, with 24 bases between them. CDR3 nucleotides: TGCGCCAGCTCCGGGACTCTTCCCCCCTACCTTTACGAGCAGTACTTC. Translating gives CASSGTLPPYLYEQYF.

The chain couples TRBV30 to TRBJ1-1; D gene uncertain. Germline CDR1 GTSNPN, CDR2 SVGIG (reference sequence). The CDR3 loop spans 13 amino acids. The V and J ends lost 3 bases and 1 base respectively, with 9 bases between them. The chain's CDR3 is CAWSEGKNTEAFF. Here the CDR3 DNA reads TGTGCCTGGAGCGAGGGCAAGAACACTGAAGCTTTCTTT.

The chain combines TRBV29-1 with TRBJ1-2; D may be TRBD1 (6 bases). The CDR3 spans 15 residues. Trimming pared 7 bases from V and 0 bases from J, leaving 18 bases between. Germline V gene lookup returns CDR1 SQVTM and CDR2 ANQGSEA. CDR3 nucleotide sequence: TGCAGCGCGTTGCAGGGGCGCGGAGCTAACTATGGCTACACCTTC. It specifies CSALQGRGANYGYTF.

This clone has just a few counts. The chain combines TRBV21-1 with TRBJ2-4; the listed D gene, TRBD2, was not tested against the DNA. TRBV21-1 is termed a pseudogene. This CDR3 comprises 14 residues. The CDR3 sequence: CASSKGQGGDIQYF. The CDR3 region has the DNA TGTGCCAGCAGCAAAGGGCAGGGAGGGGACATTCAGTACTTC.

The J gene is TRBJ2-5, the V gene TRBV7-2; D is ambiguous. Per the germline V gene, CDR1 is SGHTA and CDR2 is FQGNSA. The V end lost 1 base, the J end lost 4 bases, and 7 bases lay between the germline ends. This CDR3 has 13 residues. The CDR3 DNA reads as TGTGCCAGCAGCTTAGACAGAGTAGAGACCCAGTACTTC. Residues: CASSLDRVETQYF.

This clone was seen once. The chain couples TRBV5-8 to TRBJ1-1; D perhaps matches TRBD1 (6 bases). The germline CDR1 and CDR2 sequences are SGHTS and YDEGEE. The CDR3 extends over 13 amino acids. V lost 0 bases, J lost 10 bases, and 13 bases lay in between. CDR3 in amino acids: CASSLVSGAGAFF. In DNA, the CDR3 is TGTGCCAGCAGCTTGGTGTCAGGGGCAGGAGCTTTCTTT.

The chain has TRBV9 and TRBJ1-1; D is unresolved. V gave up 3 bases and J gave up 1 base, with 16 bases separating them. Germline values: CDR1 SGDLS, CDR2 YYNGEE. The CDR3 is 16 residues long. CDR3 DNA sequence: TGTGCCAGCAGCGCCGACCACCGGGTTTCGAACACTGAAGCTTTCTTT. This encodes CASSADHRVSNTEAFF. The complete variable domain, with remaining parts taken from reference TRBV9 and TRBJ1-1, reads DSGVTQTPKHLITATGQRVTLRCSPRSGDLSVYWYQQSLDQGLQFLIQYYNGEERAKGNILERFSAQQFPDLHSELNLSSLELGDSALYFCASSADHRVSNTEAFFGQGTRLTVV.

DNA for the CDR3: TGTGCCAGCAGCTCACGCCTAATAGCGGGAGGTGGGGATGAAGAGACCCAGTACTTC. Protein sequence: CASSSRLIAGGGDEETQYF. The V gene is TRBV7-9, the J gene TRBJ2-5; 10 bases match TRBD2. The germline CDR1 and CDR2 sequences are SEHNR and FQNEAQ (reference sequence). The CDR3 is made up of 19 amino acids. The V segment lost 4 bases and the J segment 3 bases; nucleotides outside the gene matches: 17.

CDR3 in amino acids: CASKLTRINEKLFF. For the CDR3, the DNA is TGTGCCAGCAAACTGACACGGATTAATGAAAAACTGTTTTTT. The chain is built from TRBV27 and TRBJ1-4; no firm D call. V lost 7 bases and J 4 bases, leaving 13 bases between the germline ends. This CDR3 contains 14 residues. Per germline, CDR1 MNHEY and CDR2 SMNVEV (reference sequence). The full variable domain, rest sourced from reference TRBV27 and TRBJ1-4, is EAQVTQNPRYLITVTGKKLTVTCSQNMNHEYMSWYRQDPGLGLRQIYYSMNVEVTDKGDVPEGYKVSRKEKRNFPLILESPSPNQTSLYFCASKLTRINEKLFFGSGTQLSVL.